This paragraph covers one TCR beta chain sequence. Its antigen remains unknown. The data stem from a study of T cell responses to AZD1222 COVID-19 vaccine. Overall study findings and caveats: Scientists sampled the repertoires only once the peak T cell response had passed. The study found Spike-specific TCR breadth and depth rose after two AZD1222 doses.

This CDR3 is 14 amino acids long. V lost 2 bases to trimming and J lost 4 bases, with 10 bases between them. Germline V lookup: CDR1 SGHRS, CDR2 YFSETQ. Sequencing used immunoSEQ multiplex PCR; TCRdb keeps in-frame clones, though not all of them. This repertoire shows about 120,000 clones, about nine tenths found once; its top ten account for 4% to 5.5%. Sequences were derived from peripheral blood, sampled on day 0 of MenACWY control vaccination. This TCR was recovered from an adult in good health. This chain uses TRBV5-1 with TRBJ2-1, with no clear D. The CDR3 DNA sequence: TGCGCCAGCAGCTTTATTCCAGATTACAATGAGCAGTTCTTC. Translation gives CASSFIPDYNEQFF. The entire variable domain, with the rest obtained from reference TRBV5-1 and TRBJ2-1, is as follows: KAGVTQTPRYLIKTRGQQVTLSCSPISGHRSVSWYQQTPGQGLQFLFEYFSETQRNKGNFPGRFSGRQFSNSRSEMNVSTLELGDSALYLCASSFIPDYNEQFFGPGTRLTVL.